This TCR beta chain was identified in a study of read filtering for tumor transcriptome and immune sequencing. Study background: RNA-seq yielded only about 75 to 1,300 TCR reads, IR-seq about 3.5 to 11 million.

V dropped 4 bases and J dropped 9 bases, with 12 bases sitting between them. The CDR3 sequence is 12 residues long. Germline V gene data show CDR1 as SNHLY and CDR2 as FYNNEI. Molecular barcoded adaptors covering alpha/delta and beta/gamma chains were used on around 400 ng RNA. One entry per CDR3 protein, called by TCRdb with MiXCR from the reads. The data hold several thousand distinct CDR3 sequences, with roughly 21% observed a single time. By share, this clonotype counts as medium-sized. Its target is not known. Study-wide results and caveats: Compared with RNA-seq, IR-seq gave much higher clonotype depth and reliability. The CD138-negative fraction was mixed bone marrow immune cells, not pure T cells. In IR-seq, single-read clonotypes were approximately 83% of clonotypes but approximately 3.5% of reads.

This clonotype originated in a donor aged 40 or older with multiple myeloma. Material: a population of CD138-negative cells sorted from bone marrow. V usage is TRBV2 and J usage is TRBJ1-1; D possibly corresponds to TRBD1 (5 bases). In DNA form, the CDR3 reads TGTGCCAGCAGTGGTTGGGGGGGGAAAGCTTTCTTT. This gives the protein CASSGWGGKAFF.